This T cell receptor (beta chain) was found in a study of cytomegalovirus exposure and HLA in healthy donors. The study's findings and limits: Another analysis was done later, and it associated 15,000 to 20,000 TCR beta sequences with HLA alleles at 0.05 false discovery rate.

Germline V gene sequence: CDR1 MNHEY, CDR2 SVGAGI. The CDR3 has 15 residues. The trim removed 6 bases at V and 2 bases at J, leaving 9 bases unmatched. As to this clone: Its antigen remains unidentified.

The donors comprised healthy bone marrow donors. Both 60 Vbeta primers and 13 Jbeta primers went into the PCR. Study processing details: Unique TCR beta chains numbered approximately 76 million in a later analysis, with around 11 million shared. Clones were sequenced by immunoSEQ multiplex PCR, and TCRdb holds only the in-frame ones, with some missing. D and trimming come from the DNA, and the V and J calls and clone size come from that table. The repertoire has fewer than 150,000 clones, roughly 75% of them found once; the top ten carry about 4.9%. Material for sequencing was PBMCs. This receptor was identified in a man under 40 in good health. The rearrangement links TRBV6-5 to TRBJ2-7; TRBD1 matches 8 bases. The CDR3 reads CASSSRDRGTYEQYF. As DNA, the CDR3 is TGTGCCAGCAGCTCTCGAGACAGGGGTACCTACGAGCAGTACTTC.